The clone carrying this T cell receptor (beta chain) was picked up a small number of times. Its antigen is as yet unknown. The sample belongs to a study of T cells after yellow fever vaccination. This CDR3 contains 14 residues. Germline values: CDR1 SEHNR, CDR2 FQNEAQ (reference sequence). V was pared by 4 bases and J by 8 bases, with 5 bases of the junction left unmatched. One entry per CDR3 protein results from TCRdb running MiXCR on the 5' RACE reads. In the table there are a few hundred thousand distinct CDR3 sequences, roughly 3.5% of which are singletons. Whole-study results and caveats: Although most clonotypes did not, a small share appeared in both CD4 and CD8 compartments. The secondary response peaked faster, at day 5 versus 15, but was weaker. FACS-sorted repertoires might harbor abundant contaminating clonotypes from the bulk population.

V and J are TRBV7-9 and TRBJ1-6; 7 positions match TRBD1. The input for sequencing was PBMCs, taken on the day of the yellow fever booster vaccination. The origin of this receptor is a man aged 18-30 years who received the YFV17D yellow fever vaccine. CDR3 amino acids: CASSSTGNDSPLHF. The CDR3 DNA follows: TGTGCCAGCAGCTCGACAGGGAACGATTCACCCCTCCACTTT. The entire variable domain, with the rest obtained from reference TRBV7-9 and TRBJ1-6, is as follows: DTGVSQNPRHKITKRGQNVTFRCDPISEHNRLYWYRQTLGQGPEFLTYFQNEAQLEKSRLLSDRFSAERPKGSFSTLEIQRTEQGDSAMYLCASSSTGNDSPLHFGNGTRLTVT.